Below, one T cell receptor beta chain is given with its context. Its matching antigen is unknown. Sequencing targeted expressed TCRB transcripts, as all isolated RNA had been reverse transcribed. Repertoires were generated with immunoSEQ multiplex PCR, while TCRdb's copy carries only in-frame clones and drops some. The sample has about 150,000 clones, 9% to 12% seen once. The sample is drawn from a study of beta chain features in type 1 diabetes. About the research overall: When patients were set against healthy donors, age, gender and cell yields were similar.

Every sorted population was more than 98% pure. Trimming stripped 4 bases from V and 4 bases from J, with 7 bases between. Germline CDR1 reads MDHEN; CDR2 reads SYDVKM. The CDR3 length is 12 residues. General study points: Shortening of TCRB CDR3s, moderate but significant, appeared in all four CD4+ subsets of Type 1 diabetes patients.

The TCR originated in a man between 25 and 39 years old with type 1 diabetes. The sequenced sample was central memory CD4+ T cells from blood. V and J are TRBV28 and TRBJ1-2, with D hard to call. DNA of the CDR3: TGTGCCAGCAGTTACTTTACCTATGGCTACACCTTC. Its translation: CASSYFTYGYTF.